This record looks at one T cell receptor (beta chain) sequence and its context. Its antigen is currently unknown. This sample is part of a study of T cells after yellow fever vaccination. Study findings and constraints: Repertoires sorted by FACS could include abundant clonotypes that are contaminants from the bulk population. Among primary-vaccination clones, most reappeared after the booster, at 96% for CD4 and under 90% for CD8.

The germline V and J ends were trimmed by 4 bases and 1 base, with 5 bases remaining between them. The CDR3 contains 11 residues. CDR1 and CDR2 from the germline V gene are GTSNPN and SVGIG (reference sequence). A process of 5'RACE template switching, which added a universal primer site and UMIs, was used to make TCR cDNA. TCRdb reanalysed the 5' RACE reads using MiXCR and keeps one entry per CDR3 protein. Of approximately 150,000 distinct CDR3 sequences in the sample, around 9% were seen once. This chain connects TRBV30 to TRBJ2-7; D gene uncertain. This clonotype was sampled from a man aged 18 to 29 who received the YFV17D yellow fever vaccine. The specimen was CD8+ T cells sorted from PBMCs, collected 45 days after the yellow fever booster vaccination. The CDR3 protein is CAWMESYEQYF. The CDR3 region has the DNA TGTGCCTGGATGGAGTCCTACGAGCAGTACTTC.